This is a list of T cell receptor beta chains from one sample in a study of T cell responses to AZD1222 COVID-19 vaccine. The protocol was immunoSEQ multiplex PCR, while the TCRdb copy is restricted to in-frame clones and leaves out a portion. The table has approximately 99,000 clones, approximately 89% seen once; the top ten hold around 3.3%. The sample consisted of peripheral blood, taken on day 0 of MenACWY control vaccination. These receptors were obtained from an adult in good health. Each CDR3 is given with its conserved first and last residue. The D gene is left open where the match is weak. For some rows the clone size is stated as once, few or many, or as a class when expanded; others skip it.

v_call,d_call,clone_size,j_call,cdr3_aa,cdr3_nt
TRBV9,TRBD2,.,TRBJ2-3,CASSAVAGGTDTQYF,TGTGCCAGCAGCGCAGTAGCGGGGGGCACAGATACGCAGTATTTT
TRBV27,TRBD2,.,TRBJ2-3,CASSPLNLLALSTDTQYF,TGTGCCAGCAGTCCCCTAAACTTACTAGCGCTGAGCACAGATACGCAGTATTTT
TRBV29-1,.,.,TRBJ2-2,CSSGEGAGGELFF,TGCAGCTCTGGGGAGGGGGCCGGCGGGGAGCTGTTTTTT
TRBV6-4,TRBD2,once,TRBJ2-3,CASSGLAGSTDTQYF,TGTGCCAGCAGTGGGCTAGCGGGGAGCACAGATACGCAGTATTTT
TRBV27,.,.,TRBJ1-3,CASSRTNSGNTIYF,TGTGCCAGCAGCCGCACTAACTCTGGAAACACCATATATTTT
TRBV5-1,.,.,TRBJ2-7,CASSQTTGIEQYF,TGCGCCAGCAGCCAGACTACAGGGATCGAGCAGTACTTC
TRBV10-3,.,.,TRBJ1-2,CATSRDPANYGYTF,TGTGCCACATCCCGGGACCCAGCTAACTATGGCTACACCTTC
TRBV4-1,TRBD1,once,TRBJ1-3,CASSRTGTGSFSGNTIYF,TGCGCCAGCAGCCGAACCGGGACAGGGAGTTTTTCTGGAAACACCATATATTTT
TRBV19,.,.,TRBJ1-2,CASGPDTYGYTF,TGTGCCAGTGGCCCGGACACCTATGGCTACACCTTC
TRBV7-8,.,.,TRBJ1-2,CASSLSRRLNYGYTF,TGTGCCAGCAGCCTAAGCAGAAGACTTAACTATGGCTACACCTTC
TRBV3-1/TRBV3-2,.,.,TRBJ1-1,CASSQEPGHIMNTEAFF,TGTGCCAGCAGCCAAGAACCGGGACACATCATGAACACTGAAGCTTTCTTT
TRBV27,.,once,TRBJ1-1,CASSLSGGGAEAFF,TGTGCCAGCAGTTTATCGGGCGGAGGGGCTGAAGCTTTCTTT
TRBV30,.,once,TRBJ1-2,CAWRSQPRYRSGKGYTF,TGTGCCTGGAGATCCCAACCAAGATACAGGTCGGGGAAAGGCTACACCTTC
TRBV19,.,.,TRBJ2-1,CASSIENGGREQFF,TGTGCCAGTAGTATAGAAAACGGAGGCCGGGAGCAGTTCTTC
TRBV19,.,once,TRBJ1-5,CASSPGRAKYSNQPQHF,TGTGCCAGCAGCCCCGGGCGAGCCAAGTATAGCAATCAGCCCCAGCATTTT
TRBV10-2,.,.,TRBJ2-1,CASSEGQTEQFF,TGCGCCAGCAGTGAAGGGCAAACCGAGCAGTTCTTC
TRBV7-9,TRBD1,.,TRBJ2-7,CASSFTGGGDEQYF,TGTGCCAGCAGCTTTACAGGGGGTGGCGACGAGCAGTACTTC
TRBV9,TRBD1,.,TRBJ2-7,CASSGQGYEQYF,TGTGCCAGCAGCGGACAGGGATACGAGCAGTACTTC
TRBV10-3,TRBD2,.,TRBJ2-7,CAISAGAGDYEQYF,TGTGCCATCAGTGCCGGGGCGGGGGACTACGAGCAGTACTTC
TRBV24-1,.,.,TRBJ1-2,CATLRRDELAGIGHGYTF,TGTGCCACCCTTCGTCGGGACGAGTTAGCAGGGATCGGCCATGGCTACACCTTC
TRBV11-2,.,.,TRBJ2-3,CASSNADTQYF,TGTGCCAGCAGCAACGCAGATACGCAGTATTTT
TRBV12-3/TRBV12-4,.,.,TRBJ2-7,CASSSLSYEQYF,TGTGCCAGCAGTTCCCTCTCCTACGAGCAGTACTTC
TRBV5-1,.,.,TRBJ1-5,CASSLGENQPQHF,TGCGCCAGCAGCTTGGGGGAGAATCAGCCCCAGCATTTT
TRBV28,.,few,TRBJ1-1,CASSSPNARGNTEAFF,TGTGCCAGCAGTTCCCCTAATGCCAGGGGGAACACTGAAGCTTTCTTT
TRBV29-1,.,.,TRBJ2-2,CSVDSNANTGELFF,TGCAGCGTAGACTCAAACGCGAACACCGGGGAGCTGTTTTTT
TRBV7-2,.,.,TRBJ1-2,CASSLVFGGGNYGYTF,TGTGCCAGCAGCTTAGTCTTCGGGGGAGGTAACTATGGCTACACCTTC
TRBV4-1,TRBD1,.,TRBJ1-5,CASSQEDRGFQPQHF,TGCGCCAGCAGCCAAGAGGACAGGGGATTTCAGCCCCAGCATTTT
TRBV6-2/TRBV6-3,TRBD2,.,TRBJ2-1,CASSYDRGGLYNEQFF,TGTGCCAGCAGTTACGACCGGGGGGGTTTGTACAATGAGCAGTTCTTC
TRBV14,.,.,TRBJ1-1,CASSQGKYTEAFF,TGTGCCAGCAGCCAAGGTAAATACACTGAAGCTTTCTTT
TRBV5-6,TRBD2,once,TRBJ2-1,CASSRGVYNEQFF,TGTGCCAGCAGCCGGGGGGTTTACAATGAGCAGTTCTTC
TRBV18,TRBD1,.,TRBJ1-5,CASSTGTGGEHF,TGTGCCAGCTCAACCGGGACAGGGGGGGAGCATTTT
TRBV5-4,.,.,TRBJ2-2,CASRGAPNTGELFF,TGTGCCAGCAGAGGGGCGCCGAACACCGGGGAGCTGTTTTTT
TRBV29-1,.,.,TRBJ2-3,CSVRPGADTQYF,TGCAGCGTTCGTCCGGGGGCAGATACGCAGTATTTT